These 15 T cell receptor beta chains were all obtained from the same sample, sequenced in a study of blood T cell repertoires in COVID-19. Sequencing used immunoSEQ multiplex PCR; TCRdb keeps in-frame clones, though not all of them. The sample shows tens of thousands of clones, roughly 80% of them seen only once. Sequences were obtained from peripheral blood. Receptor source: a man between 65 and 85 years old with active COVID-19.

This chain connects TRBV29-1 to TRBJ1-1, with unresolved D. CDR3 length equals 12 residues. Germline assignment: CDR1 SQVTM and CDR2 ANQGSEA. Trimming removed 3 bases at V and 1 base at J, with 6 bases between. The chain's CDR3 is CSVERENTEAFF. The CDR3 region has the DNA TGCAGCGTTGAGAGGGAGAACACTGAAGCTTTCTTT.

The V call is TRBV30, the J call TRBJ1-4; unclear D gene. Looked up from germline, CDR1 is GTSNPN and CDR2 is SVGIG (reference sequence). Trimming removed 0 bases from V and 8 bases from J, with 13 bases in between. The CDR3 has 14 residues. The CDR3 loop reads CAWSVLGRGEKLFF. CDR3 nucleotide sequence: TGTGCCTGGAGTGTATTGGGCCGAGGGGAAAAACTGTTTTTT.

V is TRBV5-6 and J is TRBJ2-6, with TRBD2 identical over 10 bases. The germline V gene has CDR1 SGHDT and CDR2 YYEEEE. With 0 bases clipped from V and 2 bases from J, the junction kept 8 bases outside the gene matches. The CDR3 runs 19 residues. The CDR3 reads CASSLEASGRGPGANVLTF. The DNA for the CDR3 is TGTGCCAGCAGCTTGGAGGCCAGCGGGAGGGGACCTGGGGCCAACGTCCTGACTTTC.

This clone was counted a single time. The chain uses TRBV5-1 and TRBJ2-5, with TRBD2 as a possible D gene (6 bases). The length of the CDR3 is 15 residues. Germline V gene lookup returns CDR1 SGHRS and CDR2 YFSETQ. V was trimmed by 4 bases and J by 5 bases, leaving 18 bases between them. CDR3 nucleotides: TGCGCCAGCAGCCCGGGACTTGGGCCGGGGGAGACCCAGTACTTC. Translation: CASSPGLGPGETQYF.

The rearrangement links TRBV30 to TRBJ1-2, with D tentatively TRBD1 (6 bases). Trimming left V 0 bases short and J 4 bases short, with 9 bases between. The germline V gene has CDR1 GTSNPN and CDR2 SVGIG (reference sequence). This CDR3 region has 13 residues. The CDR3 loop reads CAWSVGQIYGYTF. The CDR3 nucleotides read TGTGCCTGGAGTGTAGGACAGATCTATGGCTACACCTTC.

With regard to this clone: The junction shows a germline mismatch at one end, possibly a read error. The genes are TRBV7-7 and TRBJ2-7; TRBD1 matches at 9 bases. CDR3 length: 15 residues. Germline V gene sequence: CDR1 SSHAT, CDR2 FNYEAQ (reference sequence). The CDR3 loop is CASSLAQDRGYEQYF. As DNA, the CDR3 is TGTGCTAGCAGCTTAGCCCAAGACAGGGGGTACGAGCAGTACTTC.

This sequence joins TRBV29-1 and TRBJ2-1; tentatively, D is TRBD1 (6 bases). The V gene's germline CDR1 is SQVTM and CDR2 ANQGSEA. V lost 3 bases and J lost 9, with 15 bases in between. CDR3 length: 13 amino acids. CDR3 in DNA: TGCAGCGTTGAGAGAATGGGGGCAGGTGAGCAGTTCTTC. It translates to CSVERMGAGEQFF.

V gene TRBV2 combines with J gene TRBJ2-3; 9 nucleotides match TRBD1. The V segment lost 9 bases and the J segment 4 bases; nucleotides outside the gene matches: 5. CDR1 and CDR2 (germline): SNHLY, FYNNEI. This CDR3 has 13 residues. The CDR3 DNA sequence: TGTGCCAGTCTACAGGGGGCTGCAGATACGCAGTATTTT. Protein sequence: CASLQGAADTQYF. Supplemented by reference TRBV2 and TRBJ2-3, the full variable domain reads EPEVTQTPSHQVTQMGQEVILRCVPISNHLYFYWYRQILGQKVEFLVSFYNNEISEKSEIFDDQFSVERPDGSNFTLKIRSTKLEDSAMYFCASLQGAADTQYFGPGTRLTVL.

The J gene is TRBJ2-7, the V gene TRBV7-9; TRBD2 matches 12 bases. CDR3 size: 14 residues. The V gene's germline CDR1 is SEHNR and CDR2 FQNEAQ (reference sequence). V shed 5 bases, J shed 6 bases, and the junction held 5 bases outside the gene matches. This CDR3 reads CASSRLAGGSEQYF. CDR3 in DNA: TGTGCCAGCAGCCGCCTAGCGGGAGGGTCCGAGCAGTACTTC.

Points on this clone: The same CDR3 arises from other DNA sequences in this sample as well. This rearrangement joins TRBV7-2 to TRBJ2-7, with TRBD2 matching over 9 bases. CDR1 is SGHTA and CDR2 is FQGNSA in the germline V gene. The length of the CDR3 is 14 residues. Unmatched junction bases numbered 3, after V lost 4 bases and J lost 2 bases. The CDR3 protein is CASSWGLAAYEQYF. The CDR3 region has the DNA TGTGCCAGCAGCTGGGGACTAGCAGCCTACGAGCAGTACTTC.

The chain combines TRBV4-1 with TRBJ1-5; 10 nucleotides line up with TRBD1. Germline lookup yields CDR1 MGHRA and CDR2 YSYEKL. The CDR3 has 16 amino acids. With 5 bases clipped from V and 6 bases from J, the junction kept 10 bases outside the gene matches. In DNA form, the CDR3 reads TGCGCCAGCAGCGGACGACAGGGGGCAGGGAGTCAGCCCCAGCATTTT. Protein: CASSGRQGAGSQPQHF.

Here the CDR3 DNA reads TGCAGTGCTAGTGGGCAAGTGGCAGATACGCAGTATTTT. Its translation is CSASGQVADTQYF. The V gene is TRBV20-1, the J gene TRBJ2-3; D not resolved. Between the trimmed V and J ends, which lost 3 bases and 4 bases, there was a span of 11 bases. The CDR3 is made up of 13 amino acids. CDR1 is DFQATT and CDR2 is SNEGSKA in the germline V gene (reference sequence).

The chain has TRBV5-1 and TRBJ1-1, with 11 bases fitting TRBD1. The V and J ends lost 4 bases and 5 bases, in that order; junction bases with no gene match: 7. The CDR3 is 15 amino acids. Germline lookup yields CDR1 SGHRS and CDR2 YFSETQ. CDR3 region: CASSLGQGAGTEAFF. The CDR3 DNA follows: TGCGCCAGCAGCCTAGGACAGGGGGCGGGGACTGAAGCTTTCTTT.

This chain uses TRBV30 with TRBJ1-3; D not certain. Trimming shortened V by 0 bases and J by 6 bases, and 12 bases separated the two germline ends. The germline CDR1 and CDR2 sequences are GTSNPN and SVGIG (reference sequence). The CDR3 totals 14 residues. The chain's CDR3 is CAWSVPGRKNTIYF. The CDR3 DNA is TGTGCCTGGAGTGTACCAGGCAGGAAAAACACCATATATTTT. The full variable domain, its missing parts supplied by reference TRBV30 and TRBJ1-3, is SQTIHQWPATLVQPVGSPLSLECTVEGTSNPNLYWYRQAAGRGLQLLFYSVGIGQISSEVPQNLSASRPQDRQFILSSKKLLLSDSGFYLCAWSVPGRKNTIYFGEGSWLTVV.

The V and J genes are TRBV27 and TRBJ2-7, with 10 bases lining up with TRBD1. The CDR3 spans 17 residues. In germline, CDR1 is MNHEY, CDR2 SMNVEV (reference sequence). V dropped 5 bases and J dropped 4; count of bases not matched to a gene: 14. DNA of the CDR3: TGTGCCAGCAGTCCTGGGACAGGGGTTTATCCTGTTTACGAGCAGTACTTC. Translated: CASSPGTGVYPVYEQYF.